Listed here are 7 T cell receptor beta chains from one sample, sequenced in a study of response to subunit inactivated influenza vaccine. One entry per CDR3 protein, called by TCRdb with MiXCR from the RT-PCR reads. The profile shows 150,000 to 200,000 distinct CDR3 sequences, 10% to 15% of them singletons. This same sample was also part of a study on T cells expressing NK-cell markers. In that study: Making the TCR beta cDNA relied on 5'RACE template switching with UMIs.

The sample was CD8+ T cells sorted from PBMCs, taken 12 days after vaccination. Receptors were obtained from a man aged 45-60 years who received an inactivated influenza vaccine.

This clonotype showed up just a few times. The V call is TRBV2, the J call TRBJ2-7; possibly TRBD1 for D (5 bases). The CDR3 loop spans 13 amino acids. Germline V gene sequence: CDR1 SNHLY, CDR2 FYNNEI. The V gene lost 7 bases and the J gene lost 0 bases, with 10 bases spanning the gap. Here the CDR3 reads CASTDSDSYEQYF. The CDR3 DNA is TGTGCCAGCACCGACAGTGACTCCTACGAGCAGTACTTC.

This clonotype was counted a few times. The genes are TRBV7-9 and TRBJ2-5, with 9 positions matching TRBD1. The CDR3 runs 14 residues. Losses at the gene ends were 5 bases for V and 4 bases for J; bases not matched to a gene: 5. Germline lookup yields CDR1 SEHNR and CDR2 FQNEAQ (reference sequence). In nucleotides, the CDR3 is TGTGCCAGCAGCCCGACGACAGGGGGAGAGACCCAGTACTTC. Translation: CASSPTTGGETQYF.

This clonotype turned up a few times. The chain employs TRBV12-3 or TRBV12-4 and TRBJ2-1, with unresolved D. Trimming pared 4 bases from V and 1 base from J, leaving 14 bases between. This CDR3 spans 16 amino acids. CDR3 sequence (DNA): TGTGCCAGCAGTTCTCCGGACGTTCGGTCCTACAATGAGCAGTTCTTC. This codes for CASSSPDVRSYNEQFF.

This chain joins TRBV25-1 and TRBJ2-1, with unresolved D. Looked up from germline, CDR1 is MGHDK and CDR2 is SYGVNS. Trimming stripped 2 bases from V and 7 bases from J, with 12 bases between. This CDR3 has 14 amino acids. The CDR3 nucleotides read TGTGCCAGCAGTGAACTTAGCAGCCGGAATGAGCAGTTCTTC. It specifies CASSELSSRNEQFF.

There are a few counts of this clonotype. This sequence joins TRBV5-1 and TRBJ2-2; D possibly uses TRBD1 or TRBD2 (5 bases each). The CDR3 extends over 13 amino acids. Trimming removed 2 bases from V and 5 bases from J, with 7 bases in between. Germline lookup yields CDR1 SGHRS and CDR2 YFSETQ. The CDR3 loop reads CASSFGATGELFF. CDR3 DNA: TGCGCCAGCAGCTTCGGGGCGACCGGGGAGCTGTTTTTT.

The table lists this clonotype with a few counts. V and J are TRBV2 and TRBJ1-5, with TRBD1 matching over 8 bases. The J segment lost 1 base and the V segment lost 6 bases, leaving 5 bases of the junction unmatched. The V gene's germline CDR1 is SNHLY and CDR2 FYNNEI. This CDR3 region has 15 residues. In DNA, the CDR3 is TGTGCCAGCAGGACAGGGGCCCTCAGCAATCAGCCCCAGCATTTT. As protein: CASRTGALSNQPQHF.

This clonotype was seen at least ten times. The genes are TRBV6-2 or TRBV6-3 and TRBJ2-1; D is tentatively TRBD1 or TRBD2 (5 bases each). Germline V gene data show CDR1 as MNHEY and CDR2 as SVGEGT. The germline V and J ends were trimmed by 6 bases and 0 bases, with 12 bases remaining between them. There are 15 residues in the CDR3. The CDR3 coding sequence is TGTGCCAGCAGAAGTCCGGGGCTCTCCTACAATGAGCAGTTCTTC. Residues: CASRSPGLSYNEQFF.